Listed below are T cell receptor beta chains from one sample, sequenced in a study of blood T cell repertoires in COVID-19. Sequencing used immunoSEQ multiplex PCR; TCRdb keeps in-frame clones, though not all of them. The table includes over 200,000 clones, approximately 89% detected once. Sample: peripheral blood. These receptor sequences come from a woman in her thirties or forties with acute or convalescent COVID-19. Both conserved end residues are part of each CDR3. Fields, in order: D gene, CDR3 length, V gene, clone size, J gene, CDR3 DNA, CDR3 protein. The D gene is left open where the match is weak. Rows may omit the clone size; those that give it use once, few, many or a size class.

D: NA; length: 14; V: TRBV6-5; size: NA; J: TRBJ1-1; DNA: TGTGCCAGCAGTTACTCCCAGGGCGGCACTGAAGCTTTCTTT; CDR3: CASSYSQGGTEAFF
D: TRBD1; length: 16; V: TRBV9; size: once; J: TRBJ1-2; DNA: TGTGCCAGCAGCCAGAGCCGGGACAGGGGCAACTATGGCTACACCTTC; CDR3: CASSQSRDRGNYGYTF
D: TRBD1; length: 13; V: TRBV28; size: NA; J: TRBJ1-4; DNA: TGTGCCAGCCAACGGGACAGGGCAGAAAAACTGTTTTTT; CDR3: CASQRDRAEKLFF
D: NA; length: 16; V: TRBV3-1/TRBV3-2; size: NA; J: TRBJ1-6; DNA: TGTGCCAGCAGCCAAGTCTACGAGGTTTTGGATTCACCCCTCCACTTT; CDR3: CASSQVYEVLDSPLHF
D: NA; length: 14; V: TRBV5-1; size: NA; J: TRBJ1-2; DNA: TGCGCCAGCAGCTTGGAGGCAGGGTATGAAGGCTACACCTTC; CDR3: CASSLEAGYEGYTF
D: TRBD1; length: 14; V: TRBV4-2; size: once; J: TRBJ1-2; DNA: TGTGCCAGCAGCCATAGGACAGGGGGTTATGGCTACACCTTC; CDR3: CASSHRTGGYGYTF
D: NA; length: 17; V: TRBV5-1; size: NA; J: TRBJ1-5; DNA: TGCGCCAGCAAGGAGGGCAAATTCCTTGTGAGCAATCAGCCCCAGCATTTT; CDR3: CASKEGKFLVSNQPQHF
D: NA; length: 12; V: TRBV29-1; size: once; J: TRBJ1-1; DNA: TGCAGCGGGGGTCGGGAGAACACTGAAGCTTTCTTT; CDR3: CSGGRENTEAFF
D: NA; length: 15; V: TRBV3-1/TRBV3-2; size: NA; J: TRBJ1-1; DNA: TGTGCCAGCAGCCCGCGGCGGACAATGAACACTGAAGCTTTCTTT; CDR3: CASSPRRTMNTEAFF
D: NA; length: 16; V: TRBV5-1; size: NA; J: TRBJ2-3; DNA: TGCGCCAGCAGCCTTGGCGGTCAGGGAAGCACAGATACGCAGTATTTT; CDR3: CASSLGGQGSTDTQYF
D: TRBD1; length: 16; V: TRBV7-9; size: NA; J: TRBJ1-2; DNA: TGTGCCAGCAGCCATAATACCGAACAGGGGGCCGGGGGCTACACCTTC; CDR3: CASSHNTEQGAGGYTF
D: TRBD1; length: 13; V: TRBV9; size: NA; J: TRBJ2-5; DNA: TGTGCCAGCAGCGTGACAGGGGGAGAGACCCAGTACTTC; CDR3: CASSVTGGETQYF
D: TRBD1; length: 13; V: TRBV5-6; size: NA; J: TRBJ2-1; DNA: TGTGCCAGCACGGGACAGGGAAAGAGTGAGCAGTTCTTC; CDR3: CASTGQGKSEQFF
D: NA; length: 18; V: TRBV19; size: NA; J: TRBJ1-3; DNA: TGTGCCAGTAGTATTTTAAGGCAATCGGGGATACCTGGAAACACCATATATTTT; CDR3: CASSILRQSGIPGNTIYF
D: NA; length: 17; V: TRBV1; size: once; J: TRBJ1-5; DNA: TGCACCAGCAGCCAACTTAAAAGGCCTATGATCGGGGAGCCCCAGCATTTT; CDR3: CTSSQLKRPMIGEPQHF
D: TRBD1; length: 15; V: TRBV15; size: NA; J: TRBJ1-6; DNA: TGTGCCACCCGCATGGACAGGGGAAGTAGGACACCCCTCCACTTT; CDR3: CATRMDRGSRTPLHF
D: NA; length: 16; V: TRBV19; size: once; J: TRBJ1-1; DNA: TGTGCCAGTAGTACCCGGGGTAGGACGGGGAACACTGAAGCTTTCTTT; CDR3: CASSTRGRTGNTEAFF
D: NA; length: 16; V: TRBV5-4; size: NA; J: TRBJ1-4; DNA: TGTGCCAGCTCCCGTCACACGTCTGCAACTAATGAAAAACTGTTTTTT; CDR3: CASSRHTSATNEKLFF
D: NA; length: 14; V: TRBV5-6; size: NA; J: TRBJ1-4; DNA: TGTGCCAGCAGCTTGGTGGGGCAGAATGAAAAACTGTTTTTT; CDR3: CASSLVGQNEKLFF
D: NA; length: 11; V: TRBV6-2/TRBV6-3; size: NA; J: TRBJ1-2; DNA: TGTGCCAGCAGTTTGGGAGTAGGACTGTACTTC; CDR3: CASSLGVGLYF
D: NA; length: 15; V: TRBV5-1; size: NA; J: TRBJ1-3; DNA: TGCGCCAGCAGCTTGGCAGGAGGGTACGGAAACACCATATATTTT; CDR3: CASSLAGGYGNTIYF
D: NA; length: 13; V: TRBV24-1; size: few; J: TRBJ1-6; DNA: TGTGCCACCAGTGATTCAAAGGGGCCTCCCCTCCACTTT; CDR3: CATSDSKGPPLHF
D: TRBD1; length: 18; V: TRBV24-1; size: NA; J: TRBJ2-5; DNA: TGTGCCACCAGTGACGCCGATCGGACAGGGGGCTACCAAGAGACCCAGTACTTC; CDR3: CATSDADRTGGYQETQYF
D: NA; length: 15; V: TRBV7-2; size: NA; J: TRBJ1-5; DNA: TGTGCCAGCAGCTTAGCTGGCCGGGGCAATCAGCCCCAGCATTTT; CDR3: CASSLAGRGNQPQHF
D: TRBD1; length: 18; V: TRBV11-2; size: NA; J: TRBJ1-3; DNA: TGTGCCAGCAGCTTAGTTATTTCGGGACAGCGAATTGGAAACACCATATATTTT; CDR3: CASSLVISGQRIGNTIYF
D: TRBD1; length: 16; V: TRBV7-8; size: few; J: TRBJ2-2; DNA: TGTGCCAGCAGCTTGGGACAGGGGGCCGTGTCCGGGGAGCTGTTTTTT; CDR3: CASSLGQGAVSGELFF
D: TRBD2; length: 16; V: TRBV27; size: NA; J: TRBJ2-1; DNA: TGTGCCAGCAGCCACGCTGGAGCGGGGGCTCACAATGAGCAGTTCTTC; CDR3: CASSHAGAGAHNEQFF
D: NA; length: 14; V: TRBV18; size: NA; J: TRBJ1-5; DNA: TGTGCCAGCTCCGACGGGTCGGGAAATCAGCCCCAGCATTTT; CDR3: CASSDGSGNQPQHF
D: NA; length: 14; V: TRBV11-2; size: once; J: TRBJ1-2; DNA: TGTGCCAGCAGCTCAGGGGTTCAGGCCTATGGCTACACCTTC; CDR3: CASSSGVQAYGYTF
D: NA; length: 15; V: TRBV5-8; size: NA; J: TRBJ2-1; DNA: TGTGCCAGCAGCTTGGGTGGGAGTCTCTACAATGAGCAGTTCTTC; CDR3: CASSLGGSLYNEQFF
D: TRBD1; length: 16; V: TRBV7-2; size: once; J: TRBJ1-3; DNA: TGTGCCAGCAGCCTTAGACAGGGATTCTCTGGAAACACCATATATTTT; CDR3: CASSLRQGFSGNTIYF
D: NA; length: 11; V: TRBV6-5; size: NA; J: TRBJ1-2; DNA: TGTGCCAGCAGTTACGGGGGGGTCTACACCTTC; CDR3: CASSYGGVYTF
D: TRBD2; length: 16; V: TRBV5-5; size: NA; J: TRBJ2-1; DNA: TGTGCCAGCAGCTCCCGGACTAGCTCCCTAGGGGTTGAGCAGTTCTTC; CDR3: CASSSRTSSLGVEQFF
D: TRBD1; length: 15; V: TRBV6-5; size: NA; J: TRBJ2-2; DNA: TGTGCCAGCAGTCCGGGACAGGGTGCAACCGGGGAGCTGTTTTTT; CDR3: CASSPGQGATGELFF
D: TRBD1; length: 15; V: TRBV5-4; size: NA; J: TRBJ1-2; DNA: TGTGCCAGCAGCTTGGAGGGACAGCTAAACTATGGCTACACCTTC; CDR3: CASSLEGQLNYGYTF
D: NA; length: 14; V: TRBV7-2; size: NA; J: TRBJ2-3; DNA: TGTGCCAGCAGCTTCCGACTCGCCGGAGATACGCAGTATTTT; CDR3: CASSFRLAGDTQYF
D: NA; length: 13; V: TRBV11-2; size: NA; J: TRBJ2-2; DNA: TGTGCCAGCAGCTTAGATCCGAGCATAAACCTGTTTTTT; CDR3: CASSLDPSINLFF
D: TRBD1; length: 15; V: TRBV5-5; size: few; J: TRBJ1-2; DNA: TGTGCCAGCAGATACGGCACAGGGGGCAGCTATGGCTACACCTTC; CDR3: CASRYGTGGSYGYTF
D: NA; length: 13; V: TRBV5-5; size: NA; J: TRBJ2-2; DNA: TGTGCCAGCAGCCCCGGGAAAACCGGGGAGCTGTTTTTT; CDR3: CASSPGKTGELFF
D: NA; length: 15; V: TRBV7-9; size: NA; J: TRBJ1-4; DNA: TGTGCCAGCAGCCCGCGTGTTATCGTTAATGAAAAACTGTTTTTT; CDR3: CASSPRVIVNEKLFF
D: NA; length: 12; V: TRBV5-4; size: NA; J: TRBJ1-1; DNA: TGTGCGGCGGAGGGCCGGGGCACTGAAGCTTTCTTT; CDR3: CAAEGRGTEAFF
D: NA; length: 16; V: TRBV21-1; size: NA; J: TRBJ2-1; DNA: TGTGCCAGCAGCCCACAGGAGGGACAGGGGTGCAATGAGCAGTTCTTC; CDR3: CASSPQEGQGCNEQFF
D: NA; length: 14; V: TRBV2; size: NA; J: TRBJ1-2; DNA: TGTGCCAGCAGTGGAGAGGGAGGCGGCATAGGCTACACCTTC; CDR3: CASSGEGGGIGYTF
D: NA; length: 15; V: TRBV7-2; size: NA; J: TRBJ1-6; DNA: TGTGCCAGCAGCCCCTTGAAACAGTATAATTCACCCCTCCACTTT; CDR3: CASSPLKQYNSPLHF
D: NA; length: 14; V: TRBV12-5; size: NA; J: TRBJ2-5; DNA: TGTGCTAGTGGTTTGGGCAGGGTCAACGGGACCCAGTACTTC; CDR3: CASGLGRVNGTQYF
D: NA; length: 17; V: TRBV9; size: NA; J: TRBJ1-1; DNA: TGTGCCAGCAGCGTAGGAATAGCGATCCCCGGTGGCACTGAAGCTTTCTTT; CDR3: CASSVGIAIPGGTEAFF
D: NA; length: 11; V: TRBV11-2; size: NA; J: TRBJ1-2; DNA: TGTGCCAGCAGCCCGCAGGACAGACACACCTTC; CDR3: CASSPQDRHTF
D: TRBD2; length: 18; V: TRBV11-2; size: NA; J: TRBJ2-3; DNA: TGTGCCAGCAGCTTCACCGGGACTAGCGGTCGTCGAGGGGATACGCAGTATTTT; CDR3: CASSFTGTSGRRGDTQYF
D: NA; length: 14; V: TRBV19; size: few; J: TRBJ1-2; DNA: TGTGCCAGTAGTATGATAGCCGGGAGCTATGGCTACACCTTC; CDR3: CASSMIAGSYGYTF
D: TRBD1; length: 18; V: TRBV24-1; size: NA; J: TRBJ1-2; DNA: TGTGCCACCAGTGACCCTCCGGGACAGGGATCGACTAACTATGGCTACACCTTC; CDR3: CATSDPPGQGSTNYGYTF
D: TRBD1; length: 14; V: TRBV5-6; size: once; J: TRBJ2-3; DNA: TGTGCCAGCAGCCTGATGGACAGGCCTCGAACGCAGTATTTT; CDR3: CASSLMDRPRTQYF
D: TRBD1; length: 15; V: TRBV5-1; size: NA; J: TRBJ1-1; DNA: TGCGCCAGCAGCAGGGACAGGGGGACGAACACTGAAGCTTTCTTT; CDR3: CASSRDRGTNTEAFF
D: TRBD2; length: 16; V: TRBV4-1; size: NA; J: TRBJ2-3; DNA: TGCGCCAGCAGCCAAGTGGGACTAGCGGGGACAGATACGCAGTATTTT; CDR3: CASSQVGLAGTDTQYF
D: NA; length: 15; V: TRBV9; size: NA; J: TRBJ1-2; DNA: TGTGCCAGCAGCGCGCCGGAGGGCGGTAACTATGGCTACACCTTC; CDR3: CASSAPEGGNYGYTF
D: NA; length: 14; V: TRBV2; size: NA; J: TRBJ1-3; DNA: TGTGCCAGCAGCTGGCTTTACTCTGGAAACACCATATATTTT; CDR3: CASSWLYSGNTIYF
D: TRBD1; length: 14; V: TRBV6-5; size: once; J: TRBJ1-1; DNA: TGTGCCAGCAGTCCCAGGGGGCGGAACACTGAAGCTTTCTTT; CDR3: CASSPRGRNTEAFF